This T cell receptor beta chain comes out of a study of monozygotic twins with inflammatory bowel disease. CDR3 length equals 14 residues. Germline lookup yields CDR1 LGHNA and CDR2 YSLEER. A template switching step added UMIs, each with a 6-nucleotide sample barcode. For each CDR3 protein, TCRdb gives one entry from its re-call of the 5' RACE reads, without DNA. The sample's table shows some 170,000 distinct CDR3 sequences. The receptor was derived from a human donor with ulcerative colitis or Crohn's disease, or a healthy co-twin of an affected twin (not recorded which). Input material: blood. The V gene is TRBV4-3, the J gene TRBJ1-2. The CDR3 is CASSPERGIYGYTF.